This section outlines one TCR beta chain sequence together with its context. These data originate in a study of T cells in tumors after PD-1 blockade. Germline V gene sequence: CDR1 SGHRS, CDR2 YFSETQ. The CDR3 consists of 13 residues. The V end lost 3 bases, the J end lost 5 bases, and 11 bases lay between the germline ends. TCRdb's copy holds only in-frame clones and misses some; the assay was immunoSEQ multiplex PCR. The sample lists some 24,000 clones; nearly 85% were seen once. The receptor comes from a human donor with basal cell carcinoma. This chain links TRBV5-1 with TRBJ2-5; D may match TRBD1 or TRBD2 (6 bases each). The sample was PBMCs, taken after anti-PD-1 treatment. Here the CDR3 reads CASSWGADETQYF. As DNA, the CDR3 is TGCGCCAGCAGCTGGGGGGCGGATGAGACCCAGTACTTC.